This T cell receptor beta chain is from a study of regulatory T cells in long-lasting Graves disease. Arm-PCR of CDR3 regions and iRepertoire HTBI primers were used to build TCR beta libraries. TCRdb re-called the multiplex PCR reads through MiXCR, storing one row per CDR3 protein. This sample has 600,000 to 650,000 distinct CDR3 sequences, with approximately 15% found just once. Study-wide points: The analysis examined peripheral blood only and excluded thyroid tissue.

On this clonotype: Its matching antigen is unknown.

Noted time point: newly diagnosed GD, antithyroid drugs for less than 3 months. PBMC-derived RNA was used for the TCR library. These same records also appear under a second study, on T cells in Graves' hyperthyroidism and ophthalmopathy. This second study notes: The study defined stable Graves' hyperthyroidism as no ophthalmopathy progression within 18 months. A set of HTBI primers served as the primers for a first-round RT-PCR of the TCR CDR3.

This TCR derives from a woman in her thirties with Graves disease. The sample in question was peripheral blood mononuclear cells (PBMCs), obtained at new diagnosis, from a patient treated with antithyroid drugs.

CDR3 loop: CASSPLPTGRETQYF. CDR3 sequence (DNA): TGTGCCAGCAGCCCCCTACCGACAGGGCGGGAGACCCAGTACTTC. The chain has TRBV4-2 and TRBJ2-1; 7 bases map to TRBD1. The tail of the sequence fits TRBJ2-5 better, so the J call may be wrong. The V gene's germline CDR1 is LGHNA and CDR2 YNFKEQ. The CDR3 totals 15 residues.